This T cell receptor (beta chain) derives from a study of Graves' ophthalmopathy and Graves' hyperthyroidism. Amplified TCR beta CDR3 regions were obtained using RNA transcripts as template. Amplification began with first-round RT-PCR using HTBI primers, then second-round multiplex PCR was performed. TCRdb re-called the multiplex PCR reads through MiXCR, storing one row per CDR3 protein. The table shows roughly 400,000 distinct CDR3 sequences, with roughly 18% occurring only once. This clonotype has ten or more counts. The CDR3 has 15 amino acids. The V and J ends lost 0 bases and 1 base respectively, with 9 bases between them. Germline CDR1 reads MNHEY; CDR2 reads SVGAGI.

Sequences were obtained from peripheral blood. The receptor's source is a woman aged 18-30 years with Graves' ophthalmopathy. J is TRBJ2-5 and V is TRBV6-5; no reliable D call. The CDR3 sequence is CASSYSHSLQETQYF. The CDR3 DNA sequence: TGTGCCAGCAGTTACTCCCACAGCCTCCAAGAGACCCAGTACTTC.